This TCR beta chain was observed in a study of control samples from healthy donors and cancer patients. The data were produced by immunoSEQ multiplex PCR, yet TCRdb's version contains in-frame clones alone and is incomplete. The table has roughly 450,000 clones, around nine tenths seen once. This TCR derives from a man aged 35 to 55 with head and neck cancer. Sequenced sample: PBMCs.

CDR3 amino acids: CASSPGSYSYEQYF. The CDR3 bases are TGTGCCAGCAGCCCTGGCAGCTACTCCTACGAGCAGTACTTC. The chain employs TRBV5-4 and TRBJ2-7; the D is unclear. CDR3 length: 14 residues. Germline CDR1 reads SGHNT; CDR2 reads YYREEE (reference sequence). Trimming took off 4 bases at V and 0 bases at J, with 11 bases between the two ends. Complete variable domain (other parts from reference TRBV5-4 and TRBJ2-7): ETGVTQSPTHLIKTRGQQVTLRCSSQSGHNTVSWYQQALGQGPQFIFQYYREEENGRGNFPPRFSGLQFPNYSSELNVNALELDDSALYLCASSPGSYSYEQYFGPGTRLTVT.